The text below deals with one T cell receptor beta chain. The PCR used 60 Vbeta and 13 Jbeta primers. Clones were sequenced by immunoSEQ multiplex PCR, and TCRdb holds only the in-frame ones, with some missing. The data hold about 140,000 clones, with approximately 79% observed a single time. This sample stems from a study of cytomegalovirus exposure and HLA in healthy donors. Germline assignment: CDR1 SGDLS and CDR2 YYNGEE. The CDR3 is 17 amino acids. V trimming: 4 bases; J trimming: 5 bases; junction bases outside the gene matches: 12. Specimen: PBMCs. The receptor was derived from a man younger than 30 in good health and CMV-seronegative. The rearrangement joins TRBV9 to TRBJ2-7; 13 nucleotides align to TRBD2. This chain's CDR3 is CASSYGLAGVSVNEQYF. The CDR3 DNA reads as TGTGCCAGCAGCTACGGACTAGCGGGGGTTTCGGTTAACGAGCAGTACTTC.